A selection of T cell receptor beta chains follows, all from one sample in a study of T cell responses to AZD1222 COVID-19 vaccine. Profiled with immunoSEQ multiplex PCR; TCRdb holds only in-frame clones, not every one. Of fewer than 200,000 clones listed, about 92% are singletons. The sample here was peripheral blood, taken on day 0 of AZD1222 vaccination. These receptor sequences come from an adult in good health. Each CDR3 is given with its conserved first and last residue. Fields, in order: clone size, V gene, J gene, D gene, CDR3 DNA, CDR3 protein. The D gene is left open where the match is weak. The listing skips clone size in some rows; elsewhere it reads once, few, many or a size class.

>NA|TRBV14|TRBJ1-2|NA
TGTGCCAGCAGCCCACATGGACAGCCCCCCTATGGCTACACCTTC
CASSPHGQPPYGYTF
>NA|TRBV18|TRBJ2-7|NA
TGTGCCAGCTCACAGAACCGGGAGAACGAGCAGTACTTC
CASSQNRENEQYF
>few|TRBV30|TRBJ1-1|NA
TGTGCCTGGAGTGTACATGTGAACACTGAAGCTTTCTTT
CAWSVHVNTEAFF
>few|TRBV3-1/TRBV3-2|TRBJ2-7|NA
TGTGCCAGCAGCGACGGGCCGCTCGTCTACGAGCAGTACTTC
CASSDGPLVYEQYF
>NA|TRBV12-3/TRBV12-4|TRBJ2-2|NA
TGTGCCAGCAACTCGAGGGGGGGCGGGGAGCTGTTTTTT
CASNSRGGGELFF
>few|TRBV7-9|TRBJ1-5|NA
TGTGCCAGCAGCTTAGGCCAGCCCAATCAGCCCCAGCATTTT
CASSLGQPNQPQHF
>NA|TRBV29-1|TRBJ2-3|NA
TGCAGCGTCCCGTCCCGTGACTTTAGCACAGATACGCAGTATTTT
CSVPSRDFSTDTQYF
>NA|TRBV13|TRBJ1-1|TRBD1
TGTGCCAGCACGGAAGGCAGGGGGCACACTGAAGCTTTCTTT
CASTEGRGHTEAFF
>NA|TRBV6-5|TRBJ1-2|TRBD1
TGTGCCAGCAGGAGACAGGGGGCGAATGGCTACACCTTC
CASRRQGANGYTF
>NA|TRBV14|TRBJ2-2|NA
TGTGCCAGCAGCCAAGCCACCGGGGAGCTGTTTTTT
CASSQATGELFF
>NA|TRBV20-1|TRBJ2-1|TRBD2
TGCAGTGCTAGTGAACCTGGCCTAGCGGGGGTTTCGCGGTTCTTC
CSASEPGLAGVSRFF
>NA|TRBV6-6|TRBJ1-4|NA
TGTGCCAGCACTCTAAGAAGCAGGTCCCGTAATGAAAAACTGTTTTTT
CASTLRSRSRNEKLFF
>once|TRBV18|TRBJ2-6|NA
TGTGCCAGCTCACCACCTAGAAGCTCTGGGGCCAACGTCCTGACTTTC
CASSPPRSSGANVLTF
>NA|TRBV15|TRBJ1-2|TRBD1
TGTGCCACCAGCAGAAAAGGACAGGGGACCTATGGCTACACCTTC
CATSRKGQGTYGYTF
>NA|TRBV25-1|TRBJ1-1|NA
TGTGCCAGCAGTGCTGGGGGGTACACTGAAGCTTTCTTT
CASSAGGYTEAFF
>NA|TRBV28|TRBJ1-2|NA
TGTGCCAGTCAGCCCGAGATCTTCTATGGCTACACCTTC
CASQPEIFYGYTF
>NA|TRBV7-8|TRBJ2-2|TRBD1
TGTGCCAGCAGCTGGGACAGGGCCGGGGAGCTGTTTTTT
CASSWDRAGELFF
>NA|TRBV18|TRBJ1-2|NA
TGTGCCAGCTCACCACCTGAGTCAGGTGGGAACTATGGCTACACCTTC
CASSPPESGGNYGYTF
>NA|TRBV5-4|TRBJ2-3|NA
TGTGCCAGCAGCTTCCCCGGGGGGCCCGTAGGCGATACGCAGTATTTT
CASSFPGGPVGDTQYF
>NA|TRBV2|TRBJ2-2|NA
TGTGCCAGCAGTGCGAACACCGGGGAGCTGTTTTTT
CASSANTGELFF
>NA|TRBV30|TRBJ1-1|TRBD1
TGTGCCTGGAGGGTTCGACAGGGGTTGAGGGTGCCTGAAGCTTTCTTT
CAWRVRQGLRVPEAFF
>NA|TRBV10-1|TRBJ1-3|NA
TGCGCCAGCAGTGAGGACCCTTTTGGTGGAAACACCATATATTTT
CASSEDPFGGNTIYF
>NA|TRBV18|TRBJ1-5|NA
TGTGCCAGCTCACCACCGGCCGGCTTGGGTAACCAGCCCCAGCATTTT
CASSPPAGLGNQPQHF
>NA|TRBV11-2|TRBJ1-1|TRBD1
TGTGCCAGCCGTACAGGGGTGGGGAGGAACACTGAAGCTTTCTTT
CASRTGVGRNTEAFF
>NA|TRBV28|TRBJ2-5|NA
TGTGCCAGCAGTACTCCGGACGAGACGTCGAAAGAGACCCAGTACTTC
CASSTPDETSKETQYF
>NA|TRBV28|TRBJ1-5|TRBD1
TGTGCCAGCACCCCACAGGGGGCTCAGCCCCAGCATTTT
CASTPQGAQPQHF
>NA|TRBV27|TRBJ1-3|TRBD1
TGTGCCAGCATGAGGACAGGGGCCTCTGGAAACACCATATATTTT
CASMRTGASGNTIYF
>once|TRBV7-2|TRBJ2-7|NA
TGTGCCAGCAGCTTAGCGGCGGGGTACTTC
CASSLAAGYF
>once|TRBV10-3|TRBJ1-6|NA
TGTGCCCCCGGCCGTAGTGAATCCTCCTATAATTCACCCCTCCACTTT
CAPGRSESSYNSPLHF
>NA|TRBV4-1|TRBJ1-5|NA
TGCGCCAGCAGCCAAGATCCCCCAGGGATGCGCCTCAATCAGCCCCAGCATTTT
CASSQDPPGMRLNQPQHF
>once|TRBV29-1|TRBJ1-2|NA
TGCAGCGTTGATCTATTGCTATATGGCTACACCTTC
CSVDLLLYGYTF
>NA|TRBV12-3/TRBV12-4|TRBJ1-2|NA
TGTGCCAGCAGTGGCGTGGGGGGGTATGGCTACACCTTC
CASSGVGGYGYTF
>NA|TRBV7-9|TRBJ1-1|NA
TGTGCCAGCAGCTTAGAGGCGGTGAAGAACACTGAAGCTTTCTTT
CASSLEAVKNTEAFF
>NA|TRBV13|TRBJ2-7|NA
TGTGCCAGCAGCTCTCAACATCCACACGAGCAGTACTTC
CASSSQHPHEQYF
>NA|TRBV30|TRBJ2-7|NA
TGTGCCTGGAGTGTAAGCTACGAGCAGTACTTC
CAWSVSYEQYF
>few|TRBV5-6|TRBJ1-1|NA
TGTGCCAGCAGCTTGGGGATGGTGAACACTGAAGCTTTCTTT
CASSLGMVNTEAFF
>NA|TRBV7-6|TRBJ1-6|NA
TGTGCCAGCAGCTTAGGTCAGGCCGAAAATTCACCCCTCCACTTT
CASSLGQAENSPLHF
>once|TRBV29-1|TRBJ2-3|NA
TGCAGCGTTGGTCGACTAAAAAGCACAGATACGCAGTATTTT
CSVGRLKSTDTQYF
>NA|TRBV5-1|TRBJ2-3|NA
TGCGCCAGCAGCTTGTACAGAGATACGCAGTATTTT
CASSLYRDTQYF
>once|TRBV3-1/TRBV3-2|TRBJ2-1|NA
TGTGCCAGCAGCCCCGTGCTATTGAGACAGTCCCTCTACAATGAGCAGTTCTTC
CASSPVLLRQSLYNEQFF